Below are 12 T cell receptor beta chains sequenced from a single sample in a study of shared clonotypes between healthy human individuals. Profiled with immunoSEQ multiplex PCR; TCRdb holds only in-frame clones, not every one. The table shows approximately 2,000,000 clones, with roughly 92% occurring only once. Sequenced material: naive CD4+ T cells from PBMCs. Described subset: CD45RA+ positively selected. All receptors come from a man between 18 and 29 years old in good health. Some clones in this sample may be carry-over from other donors' samples.

This clone was seen a handful of times. This chain uses TRBV30 with TRBJ1-1; D ambiguous. Trimming cost V 1 base and J 1 base, with 10 bases left between them. The CDR3 has 14 amino acids. Germline lookup yields CDR1 GTSNPN and CDR2 SVGIG (reference sequence). This CDR3 is CAWSAVKRNTEAFF. For the CDR3, the DNA is TGTGCCTGGAGTGCGGTGAAAAGGAACACTGAAGCTTTCTTT.

As regards this clone: Other nucleotide sequences in the sample specify the same CDR3. The chain has TRBV29-1 and TRBJ2-3, with TRBD1 as a possible D gene (5 bases). Trimming removed 2 bases from V and 0 bases from J, with 6 bases in between. Germline CDR1 is SQVTM and CDR2 is ANQGSEA. This CDR3 region has 13 residues. CDR3 nucleotide sequence: TGCAGCGTTGAAAGGGGAAGCACAGATACGCAGTATTTT. Its translation is CSVERGSTDTQYF.

CDR3 DNA sequence: TGTGCCAGCAGCCCGACCGGGACTACTGACGAGACCCAGTACTTC. Translation gives CASSPTGTTDETQYF. V gene TRBV7-3 combines with J gene TRBJ2-5, with 7 bases aligning to TRBD2. The trim removed 5 bases at V and 5 bases at J, leaving 11 bases unmatched. The CDR3 covers 15 residues. CDR1 is SGHTA and CDR2 is FQGTGA in the germline V gene.

This rearrangement joins TRBV6-1 to TRBJ1-1; 9 bases agree with TRBD1. Germline values: CDR1 MNHNS, CDR2 SASEGT. V lost 7 bases to trimming and J lost 4 bases; unmatched junction nucleotides: 7. The CDR3 loop spans 14 amino acids. The CDR3 DNA reads as TGTGCCAGCACCGATGGACAGGGGAGCACTGAAGCTTTCTTT. Translated: CASTDGQGSTEAFF.

The CDR3 here is CASSIVSRGLAGHQFF. The DNA for the CDR3 is TGTGCCAGTAGTATAGTTAGTCGGGGACTAGCGGGACATCAGTTCTTC. The chain is built from TRBV19 and TRBJ2-1, with TRBD2 identical over 13 bases. Germline CDR1 LNHDA, CDR2 SQIVND (reference sequence). The V gene end was trimmed by 1 base and the J gene end by 13 bases; junction bases not matched to a gene: 10. This CDR3 contains 16 residues. Full variable domain (rest looked up from reference TRBV19 and TRBJ2-1): DGGITQSPKYLFRKEGQNVTLSCEQNLNHDAMYWYRQDPGQGLRLIYYSQIVNDFQKGDIAEGYSVSREKKESFPLTVTSAQKNPTAFYLCASSIVSRGLAGHQFFGPGTRLTVL.

The V and J genes are TRBV10-3 and TRBJ2-3, with 7 bases fitting TRBD2. The germline CDR1 and CDR2 sequences are ENHRY and SYGVKD. This CDR3 is 18 amino acids long. V shed 10 bases and J 0 bases; nucleotides not matched to a gene: 19. The CDR3 is CATRTRAGISASTDTQYF. CDR3 nucleotides: TGTGCCACCAGGACCCGAGCGGGAATATCGGCTAGCACAGATACGCAGTATTTT.

The CDR3 bases are TGTGCCTGGAGTGTGGACAGGGCTACGGAGCAGTACTTC. Translation gives CAWSVDRATEQYF. The rearrangement links TRBV30 to TRBJ2-7; 8 bases align to TRBD1. Losses at the gene ends were 0 bases for V and 7 bases for J; bases not matched to a gene: 5. CDR3 length: 13 residues. Germline V gene sequence: CDR1 GTSNPN, CDR2 SVGIG (reference sequence).

The rearrangement uses TRBV5-1 and TRBJ1-1, with D possibly matching TRBD1 (6 bases). This CDR3 is 15 amino acids long. Trimming took 0 bases from V and 5 from J, leaving 14 bases between them. From germline, CDR1 is SGHRS and CDR2 YFSETQ. For the CDR3, the DNA is TGCGCCAGCAGCTTGGTGTCGGGGGGCGGAACTGAAGCTTTCTTT. Translating gives CASSLVSGGGTEAFF. Full variable domain (outside the CDR3, taken from reference TRBV5-1 and TRBJ1-1): KAGVTQTPRYLIKTRGQQVTLSCSPISGHRSVSWYQQTPGQGLQFLFEYFSETQRNKGNFPGRFSGRQFSNSRSEMNVSTLELGDSALYLCASSLVSGGGTEAFFGQGTRLTVV.

This rearrangement joins TRBV30 to TRBJ1-2; D uncertain. This CDR3 has 12 residues. The germline CDR1 and CDR2 sequences are GTSNPN and SVGIG (reference sequence). The V gene lost 2 bases and the J gene lost 4 bases, with 8 bases spanning the gap. The DNA for the CDR3 is TGTGCCTGGAGTTTTGTGGGCTATGGCTACACCTTC. It specifies CAWSFVGYGYTF.

Here the CDR3 DNA reads TGTGCCAGCAGTGAATTCTCTTGGGCAGGCGGGGAGCTGTTTTTT. It is translated as CASSEFSWAGGELFF. The V call is TRBV2, the J call TRBJ2-2; D not resolved. V lost 2 bases and J lost 7, with 14 bases in between. Germline V gene sequence: CDR1 SNHLY, CDR2 FYNNEI. This CDR3 has 15 amino acids. The full variable domain, in which reference TRBV2 and TRBJ2-2 provide the parts outside the CDR3, is EPEVTQTPSHQVTQMGQEVILRCVPISNHLYFYWYRQILGQKVEFLVSFYNNEISEKSEIFDDQFSVERPDGSNFTLKIRSTKLEDSAMYFCASSEFSWAGGELFFGEGSRLTVL.

The J gene is TRBJ2-1, the V gene TRBV6-5, with D uncertain. V was shortened by 0 bases and J by 0 bases, with 9 bases between the two germline ends. The CDR3 covers 16 residues. Germline V gives CDR1 MNHEY, CDR2 SVGAGI. DNA for the CDR3: TGTGCCAGCAGTTACTCTGCCCCTAGCTCCTACAATGAGCAGTTCTTC. Its translation is CASSYSAPSSYNEQFF.

The rearrangement links TRBV29-1 to TRBJ2-2; TRBD2 matches at 13 bases. The CDR3 is 20 amino acids. The ends lost 1 base at V and 7 bases at J; junction bases unmatched: 18. Germline V CDR1 and CDR2: SQVTM, ANQGSEA. Here the CDR3 DNA reads TGCAGCGTTGAAGTTTGGTCAGGACAGGGACTAGCGGGAAGCAGCGGGGAGCTGTTTTTT. Amino acids: CSVEVWSGQGLAGSSGELFF.